Shown below are 19 T cell receptor beta chains from a single sample sequenced in a study of vaccination effects on CD4 cells after COVID-19 (dated by TCRdb to the early 2020s). Receptor libraries were prepared by the immunoSEQ multiplex PCR assay. TCRdb limited this immuneACCESS table to in-frame rearrangements with V and J called. A share of clones is missing; checked studies link under half to unresolved V genes, and the rest is unexplained. The sample table records about 46,000 clones; about 74% of these occur just once. The top ten hold just over 8.5% of the sample. These receptors have no identified antigens. After about 10 days of culture, CD4+ T cells were isolated with the EasySep CD4+ T cell isolation kit. The sequenced sample was CD4+ T cells from PBMCs cultured without peptide, obtained before COVID-19 vaccination. The receptors shown here come from a human donor who had a prior SARS-CoV-2 infection.

This chain joins TRBV5-4 and TRBJ1-2, with D hard to call. This CDR3 is built from 14 residues. The germline V gene has CDR1 SGHNT and CDR2 YYREEE (reference sequence). V shed 0 bases and J shed 4 bases, with 10 bases lying between them. For the CDR3, the DNA is TGTGCCAGCAGCTTGGCCCGGGGTTCCTATGGCTACACCTTC. The encoded protein is CASSLARGSYGYTF.

A few counts support this clone. The chain joins TRBV19 to TRBJ2-7; D is perhaps TRBD2 (6 bases). CDR3 length equals 16 residues. Germline V lookup: CDR1 LNHDA, CDR2 SQIVND (reference sequence). V lost 3 bases and J lost 3, with 18 bases in between. CDR3 DNA: TGTGCCAGTAGTATTCGAATAGCGGAGCCTGACTACGAGCAGTACTTC. Its translation is CASSIRIAEPDYEQYF.

The gene calls are TRBV18 and TRBJ1-1; 8 bases align to TRBD1. The V gene end was trimmed by 5 bases and the J gene end by 3 bases; junction bases not matched to a gene: 5. The CDR3 totals 14 residues. From germline, CDR1 is KGHSH and CDR2 LQKENI. DNA for the CDR3: TGTGCCAGCTCATACAGGGGACAGGACACTGAAGCTTTCTTT. This encodes CASSYRGQDTEAFF.

This clone is categorized as medium-sized. The chain joins TRBV5-4 to TRBJ2-4; D might be TRBD1 or TRBD2, each matching 6 bases. This CDR3 is built from 13 residues. V was cut by 1 base and J by 8 bases, with 10 bases left in between. The germline CDR1 and CDR2 sequences are SGHNT and YYREEE (reference sequence). CDR3 region: CASSLNREDIQYF. In DNA form, the CDR3 reads TGTGCCAGCAGCTTGAACAGGGAGGACATTCAGTACTTC.

This clone was counted a few times. The V call is TRBV12-3 or TRBV12-4, the J call TRBJ2-3, with no clear D. The V and J ends lost 3 bases and 4 bases respectively, with 2 bases between them. The CDR3 loop spans 11 amino acids. CDR3 sequence: CASSLSDTQYF. DNA of the CDR3: TGTGCCAGCAGTTTGTCAGATACGCAGTATTTT.

V usage is TRBV11-3 and J usage is TRBJ2-3; D is unclear. Germline V CDR1 and CDR2: SGHNT, YENEEA. The CDR3 has 15 residues. Trimming stripped 1 base from V and 5 bases from J, with 13 bases between. CDR3 DNA: TGTGCCAGCAGCTTAGGACCCTCTAGACGAGATACGCAGTATTTT. As protein: CASSLGPSRRDTQYF. The full variable domain, its missing parts supplied by reference TRBV11-3 and TRBJ2-3, is EAGVVQSPRYKIIEKKQPVAFWCNPISGHNTLYWYLQNLGQGPELLIRYENEEAVDDSQLPKDRFSAERLKGVDSTLKIQPAELGDSAVYLCASSLGPSRRDTQYFGPGTRLTVL.

The genes are TRBV20-1 and TRBJ1-3; D unclear. Germline CDR1 DFQATT, CDR2 SNEGSKA (reference sequence). The V and J ends lost 3 bases and 11 bases respectively, with 11 bases between them. This CDR3 comprises 11 residues. The DNA for the CDR3 is TGCAGTGCTAGCGGGGTAGCCGCCATATATTTT. It encodes CSASGVAAIYF.

V gene TRBV5-1 combines with J gene TRBJ1-6; 9 bases are shared with TRBD1. The CDR3 runs 15 residues. The V gene's germline CDR1 is SGHRS and CDR2 YFSETQ. V lost 5 bases and J lost 9; bases outside the gene matches: 9. CDR3 sequence (DNA): TGCGCCAGCAGTCCCGGGACAGGGTCCCCTTCACCCCTCCACTTT. Translated, it gives CASSPGTGSPSPLHF. Looking up the rest from reference TRBV5-1 and TRBJ1-6 gives the full variable domain: KAGVTQTPRYLIKTRGQQVTLSCSPISGHRSVSWYQQTPGQGLQFLFEYFSETQRNKGNFPGRFSGRQFSNSRSEMNVSTLELGDSALYLCASSPGTGSPSPLHFGNGTRLTVT.

The chain uses TRBV6-1 and TRBJ1-5; the match to TRBD1 covers 10 bases. CDR1 and CDR2 from the germline V gene are MNHNS and SASEGT. This CDR3 has 16 residues. The trim removed 4 bases at V and 7 bases at J, leaving 10 bases unmatched. The CDR3 DNA follows: TGTGCCAGCAGTGGATTTGGACAGGGGGTCGGGCAGCCCCAGCATTTT. It yields the protein CASSGFGQGVGQPQHF.

The rearrangement uses TRBV7-8 and TRBJ2-5, with D perhaps matching TRBD2 (7 bases). Germline CDR1 is SGHVS and CDR2 is FQNEAQ. The CDR3 runs 14 residues. The V gene lost 7 bases and the J gene lost 4 bases, with 16 bases spanning the gap. The CDR3 sequence: CASTVRGGRETQYF. CDR3 coding DNA: TGTGCCAGCACCGTGAGGGGGGGGAGAGAGACCCAGTACTTC.

This chain uses TRBV7-3 with TRBJ1-1, with D maybe TRBD1 (5 bases). V was trimmed by 2 bases and J by 6 bases, leaving 10 bases between them. The CDR3 has 13 amino acids. The germline V gene has CDR1 SGHTA and CDR2 FQGTGA. CDR3 sequence: CASSLGPGAEAFF. CDR3 DNA sequence: TGTGCCAGCAGCTTAGGGCCGGGGGCTGAAGCTTTCTTT.

The rearrangement joins TRBV6-5 to TRBJ2-1; 9 bases are a match to TRBD2. The germline V gene encodes CDR1 MNHEY and CDR2 SVGAGI. With V trimmed by 2 bases and J by 7 bases, 6 bases remained unmatched. The CDR3 length is 15 residues. CDR3 region: CASSYAAGGRNEQFF. The CDR3 DNA follows: TGTGCCAGCAGTTACGCGGCGGGGGGGCGAAATGAGCAGTTCTTC.

The rearrangement joins TRBV7-9 to TRBJ2-5; D remains unclear. Trimming shortened V by 7 bases and J by 2 bases, and 11 bases separated the two germline ends. CDR3 length: 13 amino acids. Germline-derived CDR1 and CDR2 are SEHNR and FQNEAQ (reference sequence). The CDR3 spells CASTEYQQETQYF. DNA for the CDR3: TGTGCCAGCACCGAGTACCAGCAAGAGACCCAGTACTTC.

J is TRBJ1-5 and V is TRBV7-8; 7 nucleotides align to TRBD1. The CDR3 spans 18 residues. Losses at the gene ends were 1 base for V and 7 bases for J; bases not matched to a gene: 16. CDR1 is SGHVS and CDR2 is FQNEAQ in the germline V gene. The chain's CDR3 is CASSLGHLRGDRRQPQHF. The CDR3 DNA follows: TGTGCCAGCAGCTTAGGTCACCTTAGGGGGGACAGACGGCAGCCCCAGCATTTT.

There are a few counts of this clone. Relative to the germline gene, one junction end is altered; a read error may explain this. The CDR3 coding sequence is TGTGCCAGCAGTCAAGCGCCCAGGGGTCCGGGTCAGCCCCAGCATTTT. Its translation: CASSQAPRGPGQPQHF. V gene TRBV2 combines with J gene TRBJ1-5; D is possibly TRBD1 (6 bases). The germline CDR1 and CDR2 sequences are SNHLY and FYNNEI. This CDR3 region has 16 residues.

This clone turned up a few times. The rearrangement links TRBV7-9 to TRBJ2-3; tentatively, D is TRBD2 (5 bases). V was shortened by 1 base and J by 4 bases, with 12 bases between the two germline ends. The V gene's germline CDR1 is SEHNR and CDR2 FQNEAQ (reference sequence). The CDR3 extends over 15 amino acids. CDR3: CASSLVGISADTQYF. The DNA of the CDR3 is TGTGCCAGCAGCTTAGTCGGGATAAGCGCAGATACGCAGTATTTT.

V is TRBV4-2 and J is TRBJ1-1; TRBD1 is a possible D gene (6 bases). The CDR3 covers 15 residues. V was clipped by 4 bases and J by 6 bases, with 18 bases between them. Germline V gene sequence: CDR1 LGHNA, CDR2 YNFKEQ. CDR3 region: CASSLDGGRGSEAFF. In nucleotides, the CDR3 is TGTGCCAGCAGCCTAGATGGCGGCAGGGGCTCTGAAGCTTTCTTT.

The rearrangement joins TRBV14 to TRBJ2-1; D gene uncertain. This CDR3 is built from 15 residues. The germline V gene has CDR1 SGHDN and CDR2 FVKESK. Trimming removed 4 bases from V and 7 bases from J, with 17 bases in between. CDR3 sequence reads: CASSRGTGPRNEQFF. In DNA, the CDR3 is TGTGCCAGCAGCCGTGGCACGGGTCCTCGAAATGAGCAGTTCTTC.

This clone turned up a few times. The genes are TRBV18 and TRBJ1-6; D is unresolved. The CDR3 has 16 amino acids. V was clipped by 2 bases and J by 7 bases, with 15 bases between them. Germline V gene sequence: CDR1 KGHSH, CDR2 LQKENI. CDR3 coding DNA: TGTGCCAGCTCACCATTTGAACAGCAAGAAAATTCACCCCTCCACTTT. Its translation is CASSPFEQQENSPLHF.